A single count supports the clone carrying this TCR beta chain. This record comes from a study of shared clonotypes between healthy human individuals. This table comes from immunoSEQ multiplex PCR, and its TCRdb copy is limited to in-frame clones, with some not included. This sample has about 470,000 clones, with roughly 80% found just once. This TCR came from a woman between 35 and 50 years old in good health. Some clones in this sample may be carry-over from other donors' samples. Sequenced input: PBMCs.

CDR3 bases: TGCGCCAGCAAATACCCCGAAACGAGAGTCAGGGTTAACGACTTCTGTAACTATGGCTACACCTTC. It codes for CASKYPETRVRVNDFCNYGYTF. The chain couples TRBV10-1 to TRBJ1-2; D possibly corresponds to TRBD1 (5 bases). The CDR3 totals 22 residues. Germline values: CDR1 WNHNN, CDR2 SYGVQD (reference sequence). V was pared by 7 bases and J by 1 base, with 37 bases between.